What follows are 17 T cell receptor beta chains derived from one specimen sequenced in a study of the immune and genomic landscape of osteosarcoma. The repertoire was sequenced with immunoSEQ multiplex PCR; TCRdb's copy has only in-frame clones and lacks some. The sample includes roughly 3,000 clones, about 80% of them seen just once. The sample taken for sequencing was metastatic tumor tissue from the lung. These receptors were taken from a woman aged 18-29 years with osteosarcoma.

The gene calls are TRBV30 and TRBJ2-1; possibly TRBD1 or TRBD2 for D (5 bases each). The CDR3 is made up of 15 amino acids. V was cut by 3 bases and J by 0 bases, with 12 bases left in between. Germline V gives CDR1 GTSNPN, CDR2 SVGIG (reference sequence). The CDR3, as DNA: TGTGCCTGGAGCCGAGGGGCGAGCTCCTACAATGAGCAGTTCTTC. Amino acid sequence: CAWSRGASSYNEQFF. Full variable domain (rest looked up from reference TRBV30 and TRBJ2-1): SQTIHQWPATLVQPVGSPLSLECTVEGTSNPNLYWYRQAAGRGLQLLFYSVGIGQISSEVPQNLSASRPQDRQFILSSKKLLLSDSGFYLCAWSRGASSYNEQFFGPGTRLTVL.

Within the sample, this clone is large. The V and J genes are TRBV6-5 and TRBJ1-2; perhaps TRBD1 as D (5 bases). Germline V CDR1 and CDR2: MNHEY, SVGAGI. The ends were cut back, 8 bases at V and 2 bases at J, with 12 bases in the middle. This CDR3 spans 13 amino acids. CDR3 sequence reads: CASSGQLNYGYTF. The CDR3, as DNA: TGTGCCAGCTCGGGGCAGTTGAACTATGGCTACACCTTC.

The rearrangement uses TRBV5-1 and TRBJ1-1, with a possible D match to TRBD1 (5 bases). This CDR3 comprises 13 residues. V lost 5 bases and J 1 base, leaving 9 bases between the germline ends. From germline, CDR1 is SGHRS and CDR2 YFSETQ. The CDR3 DNA sequence: TGCGCCAGCAGGGACATTCCGAACACTGAAGCTTTCTTT. Translated: CASRDIPNTEAFF.

This clone is deemed large. The genes are TRBV27 and TRBJ2-1; 8 bases are a match to TRBD2. The trim removed 6 bases at V and 7 bases at J, leaving 2 bases unmatched. This CDR3 has 12 residues. Germline V CDR1 and CDR2: MNHEY, SMNVEV (reference sequence). The CDR3 bases are TGTGCCAGCAGACTAGCGGCTAATGAGCAGTTCTTC. Its translation: CASRLAANEQFF.

Relative to its sample, this clone is large. At one of its ends the junction is not consistent with the germline gene, which may arise from a read error. The chain joins TRBV5-5 to TRBJ1-2; the D gene is possibly TRBD1 (5 bases). From germline, CDR1 is SGHKS and CDR2 YYEKEE (reference sequence). This CDR3 contains 10 residues. As DNA, the CDR3 is TGTGCCAGCAGGGGGCCTTTCTCGATCTTC. Amino acid sequence: CASRGPFSIF.

The chain employs TRBV5-5 and TRBJ1-2; 8 bases are a match to TRBD1. The CDR3 is made up of 14 amino acids. V shed 1 base and J 8 bases; nucleotides not matched to a gene: 7. From germline, CDR1 is SGHKS and CDR2 YYEKEE (reference sequence). For the CDR3, the DNA is TGTGCCAGCAGCTTGACAGGGGGACTTTGGGGCTACACCTTC. Its translation is CASSLTGGLWGYTF.

This chain connects TRBV5-5 to TRBJ1-5; 7 nucleotides line up with TRBD1. Germline V lookup: CDR1 SGHKS, CDR2 YYEKEE (reference sequence). With 0 bases clipped from V and 3 bases from J, the junction kept 12 bases outside the gene matches. The CDR3 spans 18 residues. The CDR3 nucleotides read TGTGCCAGCAGCTTGGCCTGGGCAGGGGGAACAATCAATCAGCCCCAGCATTTT. Amino acid sequence: CASSLAWAGGTINQPQHF. The full variable domain, with the rest looked up from reference TRBV5-5 and TRBJ1-5, is DAGVTQSPTHLIKTRGQQVTLRCSPISGHKSVSWYQQVLGQGPQFIFQYYEKEERGRGNFPDRFSARQFPNYSSELNVNALLLGDSALYLCASSLAWAGGTINQPQHFGDGTRLSIL.

The rearrangement joins TRBV9 to TRBJ1-3; 7 bases line up with TRBD1. Trimming took 7 bases from V and 4 from J; bases not matched to a gene: 11. This CDR3 is 15 amino acids long. CDR1 SGDLS and CDR2 YYNGEE come from the germline V gene. Here the CDR3 DNA reads TGTGCCAGCTCCCCGGGGCAGGGGGACGGAAACACCATATATTTT. Its protein is CASSPGQGDGNTIYF.

This clone was picked up a small number of times. The chain combines TRBV12-5 with TRBJ2-2, with D maybe TRBD2 (5 bases). The ends were cut back, 0 bases at V and 6 bases at J, with 8 bases in the middle. Germline V gene lookup returns CDR1 LGHNT and CDR2 FRNRAP. The CDR3 covers 14 residues. The CDR3 here is CASGLVLGAGELFF. CDR3 DNA sequence: TGTGCTAGTGGTTTGGTACTGGGAGCCGGGGAGCTGTTTTTT.

The CDR3 reads CARSLAGAGRTYEQYV. CDR3 nucleotides: TGTGCCAGAAGCTTGGCAGGGGCCGGCCGAACCTACGAGCAGTACGTC. V gene TRBV5-3 combines with J gene TRBJ2-7; D is perhaps TRBD1 (6 bases). TRBV5-3 has ORF status, its function being uncertain. V gave up 0 bases and J gave up 2 bases, with 15 bases separating them. The CDR3 is 16 residues long.

This clone has a single count. CDR3 amino acids: CASSPSWGEQFF. The CDR3 DNA reads TGTGCCAGCAGTCCCTCGTGGGGTGAGCAGTTCTTC. The chain combines TRBV2 with TRBJ2-1; D remains ambiguous. Looked up from germline, CDR1 is SNHLY and CDR2 is FYNNEI. This CDR3 has 12 amino acids. V was clipped by 5 bases and J by 9 bases, with 11 bases between them.

The V and J genes are TRBV19 and TRBJ1-1, with 8 bases fitting TRBD1. The V and J ends lost 6 bases and 3 bases, in that order; junction bases with no gene match: 9. CDR1 LNHDA and CDR2 SQIVND come from the germline V gene (reference sequence). This CDR3 is 15 amino acids long. The CDR3 coding sequence is TGTGCCAGTAGGGGGGACAGGTCTCGGGACACTGAAGCTTTCTTT. Protein sequence: CASRGDRSRDTEAFF.

This sequence joins TRBV11-2 and TRBJ2-7; D tentatively fits TRBD1 or TRBD2 (6 bases each). V lost 1 base to trimming and J lost 3 bases, with 10 bases between them. CDR1 is SGHAT, CDR2 FQNNGV, per germline. There are 14 residues in the CDR3. The CDR3 loop is CASSLAGAIYEQYF. CDR3 DNA: TGTGCCAGCAGCTTAGCGGGGGCTATCTACGAGCAGTACTTC.

The chain links TRBV5-1 to TRBJ2-5, with D perhaps given as TRBD1 or TRBD2 (5 bases each). The ends were cut back, 4 bases at V and 1 base at J, with 11 bases in the middle. Germline values: CDR1 SGHRS, CDR2 YFSETQ. This CDR3 contains 14 residues. The CDR3 bases are TGCGCCAGCAGCCGGGGCCTAGGCCAAGAGACCCAGTACTTC. Translated: CASSRGLGQETQYF.

The J gene is TRBJ1-5, the V gene TRBV27; weak D call: TRBD1 (6 bases). This CDR3 has 12 residues. V was pared by 8 bases and J by 6 bases, with 11 bases between. Looked up from germline, CDR1 is MNHEY and CDR2 is SMNVEV (reference sequence). CDR3 in DNA: TGTGCCAGCCGCACAGGGAGTCAGCCCCAGCATTTT. Its translation is CASRTGSQPQHF.

The J gene is TRBJ1-1, the V gene TRBV18, with D uncertain. V lost 6 bases and J 3 bases, leaving 20 bases between the germline ends. This CDR3 has 16 amino acids. Germline V gene sequence: CDR1 KGHSH, CDR2 LQKENI. The CDR3 loop is CASSPSAGIVHTEAFF. The CDR3 DNA reads TGTGCCAGCTCCCCTTCTGCAGGAATCGTCCACACTGAAGCTTTCTTT.

J is TRBJ2-3 and V is TRBV7-3; 9 bases fit TRBD2. Germline loops: CDR1 SGHTA, CDR2 FQGTGA. There are 15 residues in the CDR3. V trimming: 5 bases; J trimming: 4 bases; junction bases outside the gene matches: 7. The CDR3 DNA sequence: TGTGCCAGCAGCGAGCGGGGGGCCGTGGCAGATACGCAGTATTTT. Protein product: CASSERGAVADTQYF. The whole variable domain, filled in from reference TRBV7-3 and TRBJ2-3, reads GAGVSQTPSNKVTEKGKYVELRCDPISGHTALYWYRQSLGQGPEFLIYFQGTGAADDSGLPNDRFFAVRPEGSVSTLKIQRTERGDSAVYLCASSERGAVADTQYFGPGTRLTVL.